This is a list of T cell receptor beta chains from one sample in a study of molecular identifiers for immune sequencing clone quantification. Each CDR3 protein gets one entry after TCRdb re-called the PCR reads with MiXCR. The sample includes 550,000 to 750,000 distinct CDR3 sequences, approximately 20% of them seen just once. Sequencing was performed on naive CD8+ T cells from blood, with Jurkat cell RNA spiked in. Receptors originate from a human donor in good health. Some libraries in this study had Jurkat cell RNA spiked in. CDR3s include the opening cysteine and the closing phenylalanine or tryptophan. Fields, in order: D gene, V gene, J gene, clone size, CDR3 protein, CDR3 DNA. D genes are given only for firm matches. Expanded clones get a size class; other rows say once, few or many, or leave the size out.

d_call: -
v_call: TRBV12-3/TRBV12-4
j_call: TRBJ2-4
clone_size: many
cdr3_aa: CASTQGGAKNIQYF
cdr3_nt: TGTGCCAGCACCCAGGGGGGTGCCAAAAACATTCAGTACTTC

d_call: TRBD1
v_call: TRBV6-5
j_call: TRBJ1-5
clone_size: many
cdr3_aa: CASSPGTGVHDWRSNQPQHF
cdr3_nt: TGTGCCAGCAGTCCCGGCACAGGGGTACACGATTGGCGTAGCAATCAGCCCCAGCATTTT

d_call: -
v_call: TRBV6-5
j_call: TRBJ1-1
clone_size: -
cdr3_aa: CASSYSNGGVGTEAFF
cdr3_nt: TGTGCCAGCAGTTACTCGAATGGGGGGGTAGGCACTGAAGCTTTCTTT

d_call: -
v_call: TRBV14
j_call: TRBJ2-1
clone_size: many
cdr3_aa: CASTRAEYNEQFF
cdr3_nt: TGTGCCAGCACCAGGGCAGAATACAATGAGCAGTTCTTC

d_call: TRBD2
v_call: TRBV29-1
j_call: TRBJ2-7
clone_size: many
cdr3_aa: CSAGMREASLNDEQYF
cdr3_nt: TGCAGCGCCGGAATGCGGGAGGCGTCCCTTAATGACGAGCAGTACTTC

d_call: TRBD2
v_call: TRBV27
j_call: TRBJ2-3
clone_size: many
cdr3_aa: CASSLSPGLAGGPKDTQYF
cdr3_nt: TGTGCCAGCAGTTTATCCCCGGGACTAGCGGGGGGGCCTAAAGATACGCAGTATTTT

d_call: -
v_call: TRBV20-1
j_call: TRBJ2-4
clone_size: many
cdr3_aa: CSARQGTIQYF
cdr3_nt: TGCAGTGCTAGACAGGGAACCATTCAGTACTTC

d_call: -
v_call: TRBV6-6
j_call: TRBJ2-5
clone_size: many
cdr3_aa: CASSYIAAQETQYF
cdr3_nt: TGTGCCAGCAGTTATATTGCGGCACAAGAGACCCAGTACTTC

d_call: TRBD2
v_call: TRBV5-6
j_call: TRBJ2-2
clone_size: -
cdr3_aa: CASSLIFGSGQTNTGELFF
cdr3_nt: TGTGCCAGCAGCTTGATCTTTGGTAGCGGGCAAACGAACACCGGGGAGCTGTTTTTT

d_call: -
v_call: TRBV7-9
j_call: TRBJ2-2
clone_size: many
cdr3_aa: CASSLEPGRTGELFF
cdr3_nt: TGTGCCAGCAGCTTAGAACCGGGACGCACCGGGGAGCTGTTTTTT

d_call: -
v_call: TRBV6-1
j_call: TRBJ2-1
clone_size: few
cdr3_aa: CASSELGTLIEQFF
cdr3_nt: TGTGCCAGCAGTGAACTCGGGACTTTAATCGAGCAGTTCTTC